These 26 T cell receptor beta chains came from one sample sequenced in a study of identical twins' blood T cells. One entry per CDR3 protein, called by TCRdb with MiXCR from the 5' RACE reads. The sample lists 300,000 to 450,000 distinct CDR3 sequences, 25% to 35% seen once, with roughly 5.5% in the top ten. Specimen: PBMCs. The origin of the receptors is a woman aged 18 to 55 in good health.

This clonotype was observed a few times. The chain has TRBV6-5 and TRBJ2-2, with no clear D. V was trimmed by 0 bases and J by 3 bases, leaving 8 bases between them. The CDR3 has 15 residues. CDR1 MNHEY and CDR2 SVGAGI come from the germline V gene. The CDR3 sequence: CASSYSTSDTGELFF. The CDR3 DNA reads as TGTGCCAGCAGTTACTCGACCTCCGACACCGGGGAGCTGTTTTTT.

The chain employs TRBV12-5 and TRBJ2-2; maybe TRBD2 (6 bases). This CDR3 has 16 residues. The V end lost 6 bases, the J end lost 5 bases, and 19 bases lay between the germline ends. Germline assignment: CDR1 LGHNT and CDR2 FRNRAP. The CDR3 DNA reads TGTGCTAGTGGCCCCCCGGGACTCCCGGTTACCGGGGAGCTGTTTTTT. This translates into CASGPPGLPVTGELFF.

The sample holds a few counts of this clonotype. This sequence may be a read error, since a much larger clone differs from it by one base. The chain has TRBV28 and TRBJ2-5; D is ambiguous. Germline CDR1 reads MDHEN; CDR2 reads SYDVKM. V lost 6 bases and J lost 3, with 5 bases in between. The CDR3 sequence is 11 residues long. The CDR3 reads CASSREETQYF. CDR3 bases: TGTGCCAGCAGCCGAGAAGAGACCCAGTACTTC.

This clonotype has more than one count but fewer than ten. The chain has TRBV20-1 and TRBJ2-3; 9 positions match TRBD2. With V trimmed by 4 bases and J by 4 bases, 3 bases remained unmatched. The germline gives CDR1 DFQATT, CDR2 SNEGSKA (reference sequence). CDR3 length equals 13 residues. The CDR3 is CSATVAGADTQYF. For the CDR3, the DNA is TGCAGTGCTACCGTAGCGGGAGCAGATACGCAGTATTTT.

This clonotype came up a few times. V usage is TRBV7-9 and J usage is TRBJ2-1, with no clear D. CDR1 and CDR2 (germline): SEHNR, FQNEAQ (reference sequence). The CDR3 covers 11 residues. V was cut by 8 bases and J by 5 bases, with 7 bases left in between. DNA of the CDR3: TGTGCCAGCGTGGCGGACAATGAGCAGTTCTTC. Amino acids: CASVADNEQFF. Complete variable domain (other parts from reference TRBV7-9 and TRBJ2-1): DTGVSQNPRHKITKRGQNVTFRCDPISEHNRLYWYRQTLGQGPEFLTYFQNEAQLEKSRLLSDRFSAERPKGSFSTLEIQRTEQGDSAMYLCASVADNEQFFGPGTRLTVL.

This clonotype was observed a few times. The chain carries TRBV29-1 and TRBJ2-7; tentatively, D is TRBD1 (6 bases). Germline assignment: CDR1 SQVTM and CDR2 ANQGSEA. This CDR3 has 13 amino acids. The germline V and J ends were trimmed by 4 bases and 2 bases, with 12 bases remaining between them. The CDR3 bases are TGCAGCGTTGCAGGGGCCCAAACCTACGAGCAGTACTTC. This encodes CSVAGAQTYEQYF.

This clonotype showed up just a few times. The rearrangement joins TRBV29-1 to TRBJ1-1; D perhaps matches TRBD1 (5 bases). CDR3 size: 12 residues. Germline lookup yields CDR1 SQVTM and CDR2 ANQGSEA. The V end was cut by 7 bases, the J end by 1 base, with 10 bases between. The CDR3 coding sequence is TGCAGCGGGGGACCCAGGAACACTGAAGCTTTCTTT. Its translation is CSGGPRNTEAFF.

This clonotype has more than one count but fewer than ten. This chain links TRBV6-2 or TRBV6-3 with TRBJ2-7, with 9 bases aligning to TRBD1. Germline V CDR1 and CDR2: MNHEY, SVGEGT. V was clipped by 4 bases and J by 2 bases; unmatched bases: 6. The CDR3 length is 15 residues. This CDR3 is CASSSFGTGTYEQYF. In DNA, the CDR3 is TGTGCCAGCAGTTCGTTCGGGACAGGGACCTACGAGCAGTACTTC.

The CDR3 DNA reads as TGTGCCAGCACCTCTTCAACCGAGAAATCAGAGACCCAGTACTTC. This gives the protein CASTSSTEKSETQYF. This rearrangement joins TRBV13 to TRBJ2-5, with D uncertain. Trimming pared 7 bases from V and 4 bases from J, leaving 19 bases between. Per the germline V gene, CDR1 is PRHDT and CDR2 is FYEKMQ (reference sequence). CDR3 length: 15 residues.

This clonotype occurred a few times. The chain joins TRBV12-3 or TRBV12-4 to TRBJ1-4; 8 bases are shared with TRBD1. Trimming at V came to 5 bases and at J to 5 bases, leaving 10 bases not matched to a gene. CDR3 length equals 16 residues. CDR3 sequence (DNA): TGTGCCAGCAGTATCGGACAGGGTGGGGGGAATGAAAAACTGTTTTTT. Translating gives CASSIGQGGGNEKLFF.

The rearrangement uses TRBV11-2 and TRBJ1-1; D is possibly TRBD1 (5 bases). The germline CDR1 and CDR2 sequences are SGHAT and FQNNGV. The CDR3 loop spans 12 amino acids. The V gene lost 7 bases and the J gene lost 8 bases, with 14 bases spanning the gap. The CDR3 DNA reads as TGTGCCAGCAAGTTAAGGGACCCGGAAGCTTTCTTT. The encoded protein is CASKLRDPEAFF.

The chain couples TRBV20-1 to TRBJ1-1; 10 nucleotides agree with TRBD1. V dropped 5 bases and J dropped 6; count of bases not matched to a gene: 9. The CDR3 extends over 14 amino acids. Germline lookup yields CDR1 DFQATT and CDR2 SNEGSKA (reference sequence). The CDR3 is CSASRDRGRAEAFF. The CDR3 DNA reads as TGCAGTGCTTCCCGGGACAGGGGAAGGGCTGAAGCTTTCTTT.

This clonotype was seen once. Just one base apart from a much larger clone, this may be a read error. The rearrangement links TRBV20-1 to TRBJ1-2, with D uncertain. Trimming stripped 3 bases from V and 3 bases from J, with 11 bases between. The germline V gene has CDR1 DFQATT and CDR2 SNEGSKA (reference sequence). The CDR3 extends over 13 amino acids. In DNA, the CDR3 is TGCAGTGCTAGTCGGTCAGACGACTATGGCTACACCTTC. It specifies CSASRSDDYGYTF.

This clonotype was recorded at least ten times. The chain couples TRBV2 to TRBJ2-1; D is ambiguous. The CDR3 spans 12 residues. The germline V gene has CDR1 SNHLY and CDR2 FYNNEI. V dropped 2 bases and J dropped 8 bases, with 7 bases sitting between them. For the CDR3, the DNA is TGTGCCAGCAGTGAAATGGCCTATGAGCAGTTCTTC. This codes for CASSEMAYEQFF.

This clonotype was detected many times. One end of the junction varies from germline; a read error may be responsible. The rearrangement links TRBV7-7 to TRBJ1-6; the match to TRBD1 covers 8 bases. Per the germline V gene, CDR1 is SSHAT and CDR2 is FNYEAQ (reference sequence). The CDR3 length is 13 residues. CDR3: CASSLDRDQPLHF. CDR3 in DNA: TGTGCTAGCAGTCTGGACAGGGATCAACCCCTCCACTTT.

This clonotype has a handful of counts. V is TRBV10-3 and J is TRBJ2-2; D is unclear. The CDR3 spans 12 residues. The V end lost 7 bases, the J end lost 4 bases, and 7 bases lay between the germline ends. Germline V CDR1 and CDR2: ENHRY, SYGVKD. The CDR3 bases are TGTGCCATCATGCTGCCCACCGGGGAGCTGTTTTTT. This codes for CAIMLPTGELFF.

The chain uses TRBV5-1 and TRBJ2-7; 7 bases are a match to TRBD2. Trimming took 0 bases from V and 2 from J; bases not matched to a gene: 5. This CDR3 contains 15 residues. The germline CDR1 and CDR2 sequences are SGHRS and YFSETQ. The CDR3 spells CASSLGPSGTYEQYF. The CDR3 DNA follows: TGCGCCAGCAGCTTGGGTCCTAGCGGTACCTACGAGCAGTACTTC.

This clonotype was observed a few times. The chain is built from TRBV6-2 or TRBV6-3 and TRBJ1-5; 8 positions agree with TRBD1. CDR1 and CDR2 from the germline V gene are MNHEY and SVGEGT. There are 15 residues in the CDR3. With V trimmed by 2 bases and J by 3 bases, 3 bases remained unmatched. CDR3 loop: CASSYGQGVNQPQHF. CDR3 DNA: TGTGCCAGCAGTTACGGACAGGGAGTCAATCAGCCCCAGCATTTT.

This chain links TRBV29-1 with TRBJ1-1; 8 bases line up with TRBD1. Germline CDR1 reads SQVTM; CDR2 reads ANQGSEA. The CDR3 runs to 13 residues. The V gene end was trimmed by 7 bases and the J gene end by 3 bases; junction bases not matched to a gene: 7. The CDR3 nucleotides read TGCAGCGCCCGGACAGGGACTTACACTGAAGCTTTCTTT. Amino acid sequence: CSARTGTYTEAFF.

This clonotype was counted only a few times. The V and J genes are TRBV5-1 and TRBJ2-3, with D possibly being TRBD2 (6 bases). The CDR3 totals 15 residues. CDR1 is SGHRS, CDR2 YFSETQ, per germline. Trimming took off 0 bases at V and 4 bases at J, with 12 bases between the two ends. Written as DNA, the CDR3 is TGCGCCAGCAGCTTGGTCGTGAGGGAGGCAGATACGCAGTATTTT. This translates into CASSLVVREADTQYF.

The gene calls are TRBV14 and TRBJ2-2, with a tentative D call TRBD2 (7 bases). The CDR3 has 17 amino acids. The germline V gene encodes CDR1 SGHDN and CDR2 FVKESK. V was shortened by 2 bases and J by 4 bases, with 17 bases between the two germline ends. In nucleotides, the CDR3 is TGTGCCAGCAGCCAACGTCTGGGGGGGGCAGTCACCGGGGAGCTGTTTTTT. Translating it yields CASSQRLGGAVTGELFF.

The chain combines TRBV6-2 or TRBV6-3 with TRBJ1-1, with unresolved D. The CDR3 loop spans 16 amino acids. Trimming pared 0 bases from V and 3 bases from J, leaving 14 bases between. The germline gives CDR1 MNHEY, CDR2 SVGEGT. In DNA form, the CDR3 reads TGTGCCAGCAGTTACTCGACCCGCGTATACGACACTGAAGCTTTCTTT. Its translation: CASSYSTRVYDTEAFF.

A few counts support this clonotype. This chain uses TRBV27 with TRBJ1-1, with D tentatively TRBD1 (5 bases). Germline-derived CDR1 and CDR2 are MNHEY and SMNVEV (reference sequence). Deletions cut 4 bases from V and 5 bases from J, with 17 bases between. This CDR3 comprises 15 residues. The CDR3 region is CASSSAWTRRTEAFF. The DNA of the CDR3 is TGTGCCAGCAGTTCAGCCTGGACAAGGCGGACTGAAGCTTTCTTT.

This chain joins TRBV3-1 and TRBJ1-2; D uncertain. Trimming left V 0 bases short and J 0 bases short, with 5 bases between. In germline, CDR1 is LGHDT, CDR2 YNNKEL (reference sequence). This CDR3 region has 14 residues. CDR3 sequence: CASSQESANYGYTF. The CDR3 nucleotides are TGTGCCAGCAGCCAAGAGAGTGCTAACTATGGCTACACCTTC.

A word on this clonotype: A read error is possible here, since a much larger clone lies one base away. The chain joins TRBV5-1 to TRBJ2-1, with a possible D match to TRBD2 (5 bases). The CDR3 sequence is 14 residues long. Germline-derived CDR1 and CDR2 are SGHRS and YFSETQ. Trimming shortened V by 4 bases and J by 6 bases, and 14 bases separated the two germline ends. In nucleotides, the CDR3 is TGCGCCAGCAGCATGGAACTAGTGACCAATGAGCAGTTCTTC. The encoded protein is CASSMELVTNEQFF.

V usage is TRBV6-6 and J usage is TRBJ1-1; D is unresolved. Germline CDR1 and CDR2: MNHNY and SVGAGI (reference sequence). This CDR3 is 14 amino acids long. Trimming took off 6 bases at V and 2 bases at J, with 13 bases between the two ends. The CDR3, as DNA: TGTGCCAGCAGACCTAGTCCTGGTAACACTGAAGCTTTCTTT. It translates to CASRPSPGNTEAFF.